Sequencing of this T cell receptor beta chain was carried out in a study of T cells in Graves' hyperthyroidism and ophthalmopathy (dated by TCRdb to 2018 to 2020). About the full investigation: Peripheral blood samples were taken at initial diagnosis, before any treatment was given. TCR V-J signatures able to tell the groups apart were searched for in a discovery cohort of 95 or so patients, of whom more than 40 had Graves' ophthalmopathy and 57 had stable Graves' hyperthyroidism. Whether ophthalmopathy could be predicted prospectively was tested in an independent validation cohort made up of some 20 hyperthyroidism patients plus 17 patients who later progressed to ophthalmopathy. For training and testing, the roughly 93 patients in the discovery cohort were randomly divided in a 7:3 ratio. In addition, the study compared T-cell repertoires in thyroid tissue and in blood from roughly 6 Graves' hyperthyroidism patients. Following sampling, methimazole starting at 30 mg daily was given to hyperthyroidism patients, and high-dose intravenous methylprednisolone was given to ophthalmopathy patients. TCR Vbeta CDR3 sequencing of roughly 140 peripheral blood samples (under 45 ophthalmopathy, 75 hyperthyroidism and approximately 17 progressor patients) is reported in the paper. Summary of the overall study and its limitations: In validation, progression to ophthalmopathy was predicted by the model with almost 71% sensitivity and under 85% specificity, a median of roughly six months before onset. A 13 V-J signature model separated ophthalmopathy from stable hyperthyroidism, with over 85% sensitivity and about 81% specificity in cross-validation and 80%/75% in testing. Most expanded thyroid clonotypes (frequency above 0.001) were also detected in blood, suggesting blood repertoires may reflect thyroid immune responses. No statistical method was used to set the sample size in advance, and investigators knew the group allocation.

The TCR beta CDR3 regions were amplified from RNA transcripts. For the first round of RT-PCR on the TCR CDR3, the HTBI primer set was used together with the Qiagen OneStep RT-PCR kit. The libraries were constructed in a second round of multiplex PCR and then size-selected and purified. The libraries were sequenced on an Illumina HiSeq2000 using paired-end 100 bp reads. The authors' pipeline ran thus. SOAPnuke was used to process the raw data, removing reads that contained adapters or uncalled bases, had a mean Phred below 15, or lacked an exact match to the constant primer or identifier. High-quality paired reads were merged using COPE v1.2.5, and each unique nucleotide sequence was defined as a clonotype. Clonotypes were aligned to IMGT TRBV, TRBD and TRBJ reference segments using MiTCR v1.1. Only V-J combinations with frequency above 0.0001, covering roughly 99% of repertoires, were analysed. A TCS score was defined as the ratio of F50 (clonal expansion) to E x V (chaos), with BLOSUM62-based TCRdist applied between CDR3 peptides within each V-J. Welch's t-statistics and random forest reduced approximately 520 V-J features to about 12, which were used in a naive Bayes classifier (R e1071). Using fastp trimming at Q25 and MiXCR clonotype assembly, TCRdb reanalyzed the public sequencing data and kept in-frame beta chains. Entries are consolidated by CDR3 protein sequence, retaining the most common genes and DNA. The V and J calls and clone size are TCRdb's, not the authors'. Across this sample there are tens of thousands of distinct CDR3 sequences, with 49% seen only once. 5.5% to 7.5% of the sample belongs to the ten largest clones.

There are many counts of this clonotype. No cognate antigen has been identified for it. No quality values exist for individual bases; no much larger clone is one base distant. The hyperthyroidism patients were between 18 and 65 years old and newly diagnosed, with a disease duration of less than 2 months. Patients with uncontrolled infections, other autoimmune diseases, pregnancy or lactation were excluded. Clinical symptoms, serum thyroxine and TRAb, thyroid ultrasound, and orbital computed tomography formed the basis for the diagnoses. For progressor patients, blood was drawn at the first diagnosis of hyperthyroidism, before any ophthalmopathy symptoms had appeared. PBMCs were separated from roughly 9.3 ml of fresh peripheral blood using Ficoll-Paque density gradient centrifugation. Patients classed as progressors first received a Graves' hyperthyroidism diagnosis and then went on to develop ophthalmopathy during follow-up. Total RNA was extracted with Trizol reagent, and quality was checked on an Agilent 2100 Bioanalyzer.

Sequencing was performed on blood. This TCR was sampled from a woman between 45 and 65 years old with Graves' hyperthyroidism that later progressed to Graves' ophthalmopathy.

This receptor carries the CDR3 CASSYWDSNSPLHF. The sequenced DNA is TGTGCCAGCAGCTATTGGGACAGTAATTCACCCCTCCACTTT. Recombination connected TRBV6-2 or TRBV6-3 to TRBJ1-6; 7 middle bases align to TRBD1. For this chain, trimming is 6 bases at the V end and 6 bases at the J end, and the number of junction bases without a gene match is 5. CDR1 and CDR2, per the germline V gene, are MNHEY and SVGEGT. The CDR3 holds 14 amino acids from the cysteine to the phenylalanine. The kept DNA is CDR3 alone, 42 bases in frame from the first base.